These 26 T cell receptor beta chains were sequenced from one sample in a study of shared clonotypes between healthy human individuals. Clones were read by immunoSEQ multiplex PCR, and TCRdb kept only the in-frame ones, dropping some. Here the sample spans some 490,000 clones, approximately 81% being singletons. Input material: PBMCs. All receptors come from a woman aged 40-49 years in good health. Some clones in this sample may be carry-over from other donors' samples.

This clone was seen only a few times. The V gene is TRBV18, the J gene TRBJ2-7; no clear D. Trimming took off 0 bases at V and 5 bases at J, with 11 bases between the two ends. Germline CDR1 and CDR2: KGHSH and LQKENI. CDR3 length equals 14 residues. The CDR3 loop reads CASSPPARRDEQYF. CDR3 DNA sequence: TGTGCCAGCTCACCACCCGCCCGGCGAGACGAGCAGTACTTC.

CDR3 in DNA: TGCGCCAGCAGCAAGGAGGGGGGCCAAGAGACCCAGTACTTC. Translation: CASSKEGGQETQYF. The gene calls are TRBV5-1 and TRBJ2-5, with D tentatively TRBD1 or TRBD2 (6 bases each). This CDR3 has 14 amino acids. V lost 4 bases and J 1 base, leaving 11 bases between the germline ends. The germline CDR1 and CDR2 sequences are SGHRS and YFSETQ.

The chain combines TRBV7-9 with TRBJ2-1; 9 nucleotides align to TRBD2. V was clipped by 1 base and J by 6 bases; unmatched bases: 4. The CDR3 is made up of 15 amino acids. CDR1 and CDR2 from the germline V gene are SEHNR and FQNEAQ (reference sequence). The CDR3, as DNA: TGTGCCAGCAGCTTAGGAGATAGCGGGGGCAATGAGCAGTTCTTC. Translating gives CASSLGDSGGNEQFF.

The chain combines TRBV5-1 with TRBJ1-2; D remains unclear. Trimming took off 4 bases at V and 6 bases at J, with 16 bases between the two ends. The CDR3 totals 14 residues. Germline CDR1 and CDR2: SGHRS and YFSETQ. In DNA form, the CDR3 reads TGCGCCAGCAGCCAACCACCAATCCAGGATGGCTACACCTTC. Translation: CASSQPPIQDGYTF.

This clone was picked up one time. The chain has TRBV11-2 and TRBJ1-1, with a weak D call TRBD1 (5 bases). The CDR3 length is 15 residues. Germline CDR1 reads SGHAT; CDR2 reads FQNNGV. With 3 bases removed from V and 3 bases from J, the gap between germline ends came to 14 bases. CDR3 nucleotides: TGTGCCAGCAGCTTCGGGGGGTCGGGATACACTGAAGCTTTCTTT. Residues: CASSFGGSGYTEAFF.

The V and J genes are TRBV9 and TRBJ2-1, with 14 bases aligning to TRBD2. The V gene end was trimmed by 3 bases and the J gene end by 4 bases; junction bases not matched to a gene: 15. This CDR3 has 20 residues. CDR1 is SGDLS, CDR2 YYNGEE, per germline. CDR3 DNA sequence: TGTGCCAGCAGCGAGTCCGGGACTAGCGGGAGTCCTGGTTGGTACAATGAGCAGTTCTTC. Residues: CASSESGTSGSPGWYNEQFF.

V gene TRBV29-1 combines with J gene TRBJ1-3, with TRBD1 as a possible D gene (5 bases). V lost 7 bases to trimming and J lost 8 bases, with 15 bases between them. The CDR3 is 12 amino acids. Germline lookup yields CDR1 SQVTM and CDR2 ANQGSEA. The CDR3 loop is CSGQERGDTIYF. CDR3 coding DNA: TGCAGCGGCCAGGAGCGGGGGGACACCATATATTTT.

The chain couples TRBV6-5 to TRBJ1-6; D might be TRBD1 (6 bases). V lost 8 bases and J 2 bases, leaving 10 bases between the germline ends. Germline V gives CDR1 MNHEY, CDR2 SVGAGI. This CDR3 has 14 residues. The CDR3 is CASCQGTYNSPLHF. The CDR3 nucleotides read TGTGCCAGCTGTCAGGGGACCTATAATTCACCCCTCCACTTT.

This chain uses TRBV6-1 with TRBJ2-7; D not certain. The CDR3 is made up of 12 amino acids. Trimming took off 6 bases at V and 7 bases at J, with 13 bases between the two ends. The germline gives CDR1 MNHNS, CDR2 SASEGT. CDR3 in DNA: TGTGCCAGCAGCCGCCCTGGGTTGGAGCAGTACTTC. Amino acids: CASSRPGLEQYF.

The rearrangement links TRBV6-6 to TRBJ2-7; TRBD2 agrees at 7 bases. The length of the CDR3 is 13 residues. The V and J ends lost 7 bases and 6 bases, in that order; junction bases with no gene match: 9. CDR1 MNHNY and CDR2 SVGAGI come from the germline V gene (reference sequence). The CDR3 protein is CASIREGTGEQYF. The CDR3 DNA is TGTGCCAGCATCAGGGAGGGCACGGGCGAGCAGTACTTC.

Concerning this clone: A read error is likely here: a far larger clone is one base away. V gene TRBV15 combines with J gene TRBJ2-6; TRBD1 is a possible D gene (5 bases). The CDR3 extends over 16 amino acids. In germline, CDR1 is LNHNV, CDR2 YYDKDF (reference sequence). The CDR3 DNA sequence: TGTGCCGCCAGCAGAGGCAGGGATCCTGGGGCCAACGTCCTGACTTTC. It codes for CAASRGRDPGANVLTF. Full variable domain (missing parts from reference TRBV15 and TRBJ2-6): DAMVIQNPRYQVTQFGKPVTLSCSQTLNHNVMYWYQQKSSQAPKLLFHYYDKDFNNEADTPDNFQSRRPNTSFCFLDIRSPGLGDTAMYLCAASRGRDPGANVLTFGAGSRLTVL.

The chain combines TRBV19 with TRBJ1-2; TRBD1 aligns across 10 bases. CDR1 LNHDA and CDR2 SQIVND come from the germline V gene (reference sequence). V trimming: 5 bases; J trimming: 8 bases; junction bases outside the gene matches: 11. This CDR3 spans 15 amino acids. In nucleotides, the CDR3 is TGTGCCAGTAGTCTCTCGGGACAGGGGATCGAGGGCTACACCTTC. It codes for CASSLSGQGIEGYTF.

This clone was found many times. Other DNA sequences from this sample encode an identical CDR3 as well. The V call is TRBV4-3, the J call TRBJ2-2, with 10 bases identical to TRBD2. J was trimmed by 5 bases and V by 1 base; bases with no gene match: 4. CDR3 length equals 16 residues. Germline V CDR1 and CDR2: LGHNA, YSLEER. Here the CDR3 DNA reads TGCGCCAGCAGCCAAGTCAGCGGGAGGGGAACCGGGGAGCTGTTTTTT. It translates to CASSQVSGRGTGELFF.

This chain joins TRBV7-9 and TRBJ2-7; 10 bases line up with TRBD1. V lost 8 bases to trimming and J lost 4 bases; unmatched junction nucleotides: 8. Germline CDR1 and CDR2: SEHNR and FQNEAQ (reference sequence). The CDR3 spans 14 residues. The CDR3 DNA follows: TGTGCCAGCTCCGGGACAGGGGATCGTTACGAGCAGTACTTC. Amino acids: CASSGTGDRYEQYF.

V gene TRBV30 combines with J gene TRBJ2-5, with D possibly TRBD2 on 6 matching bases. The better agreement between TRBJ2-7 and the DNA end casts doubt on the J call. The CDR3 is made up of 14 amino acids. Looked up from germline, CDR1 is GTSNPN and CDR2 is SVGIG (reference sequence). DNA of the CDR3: TGTGCCTGGAGTTGGACCCCGGGGGTCTACGAGCAGTACTTC. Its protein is CAWSWTPGVYEQYF.

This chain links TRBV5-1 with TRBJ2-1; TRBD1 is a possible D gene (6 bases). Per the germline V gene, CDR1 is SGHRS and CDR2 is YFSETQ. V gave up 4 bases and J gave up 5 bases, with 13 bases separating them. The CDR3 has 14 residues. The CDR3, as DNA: TGCGCCAGCAGCCAAGTGGGGGCTAACAATGAGCAGTTCTTC. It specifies CASSQVGANNEQFF.

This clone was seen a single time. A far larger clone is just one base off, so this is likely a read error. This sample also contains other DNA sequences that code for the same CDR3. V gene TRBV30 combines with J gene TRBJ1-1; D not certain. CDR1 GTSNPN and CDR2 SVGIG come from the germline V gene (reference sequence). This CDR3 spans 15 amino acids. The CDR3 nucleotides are TGTGCCTGGGGTGTAGGCCCTCAACTGAACACTGAAGCTTTCTTT. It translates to CAWGVGPQLNTEAFF.

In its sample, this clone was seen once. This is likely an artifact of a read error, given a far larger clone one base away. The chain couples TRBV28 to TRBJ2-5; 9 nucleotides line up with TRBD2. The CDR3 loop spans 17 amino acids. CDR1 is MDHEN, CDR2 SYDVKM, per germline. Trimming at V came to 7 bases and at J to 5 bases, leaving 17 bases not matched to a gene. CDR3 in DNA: TGTGCCAGCATTACCCGGGGGACTAGCTCCGGCGTGGAGACCCAGTACTTC. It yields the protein CASITRGTSSGVETQYF.

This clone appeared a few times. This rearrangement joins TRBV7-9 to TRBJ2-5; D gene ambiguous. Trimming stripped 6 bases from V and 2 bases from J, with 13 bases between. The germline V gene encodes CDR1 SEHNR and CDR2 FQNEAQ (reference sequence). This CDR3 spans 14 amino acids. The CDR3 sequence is CASSPTHRQETQYF. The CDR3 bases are TGTGCCAGCAGTCCGACACATAGACAAGAGACCCAGTACTTC.

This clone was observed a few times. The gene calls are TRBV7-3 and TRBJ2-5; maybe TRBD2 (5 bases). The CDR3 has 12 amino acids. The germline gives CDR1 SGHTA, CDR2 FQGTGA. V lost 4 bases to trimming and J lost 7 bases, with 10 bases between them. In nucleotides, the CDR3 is TGTGCCAGCAGCTCTACCGCGGGGACCCAGTACTTC. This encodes CASSSTAGTQYF.

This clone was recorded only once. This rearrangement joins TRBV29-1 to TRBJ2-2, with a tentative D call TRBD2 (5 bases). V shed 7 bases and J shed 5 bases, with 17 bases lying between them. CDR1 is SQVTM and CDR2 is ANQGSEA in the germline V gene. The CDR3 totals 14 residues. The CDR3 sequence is CSAGDPEVTGELFF. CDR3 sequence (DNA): TGCAGCGCCGGGGATCCAGAAGTAACCGGGGAGCTGTTTTTT.

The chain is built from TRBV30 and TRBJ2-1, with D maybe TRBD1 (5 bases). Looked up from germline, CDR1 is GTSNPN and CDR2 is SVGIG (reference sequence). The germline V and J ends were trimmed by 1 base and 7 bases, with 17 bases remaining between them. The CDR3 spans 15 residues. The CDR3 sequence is CAWSEGFQGRNEQFF. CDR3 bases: TGTGCCTGGAGTGAGGGGTTCCAGGGCCGGAATGAGCAGTTCTTC. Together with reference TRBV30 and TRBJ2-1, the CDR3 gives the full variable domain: SQTIHQWPATLVQPVGSPLSLECTVEGTSNPNLYWYRQAAGRGLQLLFYSVGIGQISSEVPQNLSASRPQDRQFILSSKKLLLSDSGFYLCAWSEGFQGRNEQFFGPGTRLTVL.

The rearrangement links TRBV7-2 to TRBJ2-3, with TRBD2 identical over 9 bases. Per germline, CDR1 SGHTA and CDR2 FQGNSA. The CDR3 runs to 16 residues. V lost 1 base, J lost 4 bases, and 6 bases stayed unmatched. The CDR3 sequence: CASSLDSGRWADTQYF. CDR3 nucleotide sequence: TGTGCCAGCAGCTTAGATAGCGGGAGATGGGCAGATACGCAGTATTTT.

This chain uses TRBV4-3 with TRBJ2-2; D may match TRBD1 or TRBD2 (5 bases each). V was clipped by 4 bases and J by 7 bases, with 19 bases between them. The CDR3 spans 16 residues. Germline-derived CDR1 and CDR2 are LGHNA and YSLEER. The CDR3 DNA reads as TGCGCCAGCAGCCTAGGGAGCGCACGAGGGGACGGGGAGCTGTTTTTT. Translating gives CASSLGSARGDGELFF.

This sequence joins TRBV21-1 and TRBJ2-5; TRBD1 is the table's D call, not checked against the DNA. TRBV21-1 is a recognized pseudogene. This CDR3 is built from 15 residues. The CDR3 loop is CASSNRDRGQETQYF. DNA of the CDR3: TGTGCCAGCAGCAACCGGGACAGGGGTCAGGAGACCCAGTACTTC.

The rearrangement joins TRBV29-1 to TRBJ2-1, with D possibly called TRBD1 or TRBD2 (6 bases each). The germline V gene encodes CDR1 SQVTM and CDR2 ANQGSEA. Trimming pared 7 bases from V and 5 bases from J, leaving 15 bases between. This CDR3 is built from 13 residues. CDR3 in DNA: TGCAGCGGCGGGACATTGGGTAACAATGAGCAGTTCTTC. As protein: CSGGTLGNNEQFF.